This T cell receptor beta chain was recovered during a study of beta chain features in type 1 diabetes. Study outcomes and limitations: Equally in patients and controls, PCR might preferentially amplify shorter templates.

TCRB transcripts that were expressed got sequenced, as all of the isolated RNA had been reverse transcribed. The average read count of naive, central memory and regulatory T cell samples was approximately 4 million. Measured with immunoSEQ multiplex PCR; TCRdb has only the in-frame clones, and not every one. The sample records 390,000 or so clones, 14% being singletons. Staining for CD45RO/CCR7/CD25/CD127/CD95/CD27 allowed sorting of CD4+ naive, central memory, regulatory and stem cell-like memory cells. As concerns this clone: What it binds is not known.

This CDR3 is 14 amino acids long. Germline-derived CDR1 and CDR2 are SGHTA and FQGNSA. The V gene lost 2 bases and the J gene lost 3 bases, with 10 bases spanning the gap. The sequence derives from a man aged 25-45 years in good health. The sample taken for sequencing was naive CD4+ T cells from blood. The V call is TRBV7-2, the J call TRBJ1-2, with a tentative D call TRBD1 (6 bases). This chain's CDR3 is CASSLIGQHYGYTF. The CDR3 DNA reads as TGTGCCAGCAGCTTAATCGGACAGCACTATGGCTACACCTTC. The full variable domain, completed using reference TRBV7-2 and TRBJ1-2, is GAGVSQSPSNKVTEKGKDVELRCDPISGHTALYWYRQSLGQGLEFLIYFQGNSAPDKSGLPSDRFSAERTGGSVSTLTIQRTQQEDSAVYLCASSLIGQHYGYTFGSGTRLTVV.